Listed below are T cell receptor beta chains from one sample, sequenced in a study of blood T cell repertoires in COVID-19. Data came from immunoSEQ multiplex PCR; TCRdb stores just in-frame clones and leaves some out. The sample shows about 99,000 clones, around nine tenths of them seen only once. The sequencing input was peripheral blood. These TCRs come from a woman at least 80 years old in a cohort sampled during active COVID-19. Both conserved end residues are part of each CDR3. The D gene is left open where the match is weak. Expanded clones get a size class; other rows say once, few or many, or leave the size out.

NA | TRBJ1-2 | TRBD1 | TRBV9 | CASGTGGRTVHDGYTF | TGTGCCAGCGGGACAGGGGGCCGTACCGTTCATGATGGCTACACCTTC
NA | TRBJ2-7 | NA | TRBV18 | CASSPQGGNRPYEQYF | TGTGCCAGCTCACCCCAAGGGGGAAATCGGCCCTACGAGCAGTACTTC
NA | TRBJ2-1 | NA | TRBV10-1 | CASSTSGGSYNEQFF | TGCGCCAGCAGTACAAGCGGCGGCTCCTACAATGAGCAGTTCTTC
NA | TRBJ1-2 | TRBD1 | TRBV4-1 | CASSQAQGAVANYGYTF | TGCGCCAGCAGCCAGGCACAGGGGGCCGTAGCTAACTATGGCTACACCTTC
NA | TRBJ2-5 | NA | TRBV30 | CAQTRTGKETQYF | TGTGCCCAAACCAGGACTGGAAAAGAGACCCAGTACTTC
NA | TRBJ2-3 | TRBD2 | TRBV5-6 | CASSLYGSGGADTQYF | TGTGCCAGCAGCTTGTACGGCAGCGGGGGCGCAGATACGCAGTATTTT
NA | TRBJ2-2 | NA | TRBV11-3 | CASSPALAGGTGELFF | TGTGCCAGCAGCCCCGCACTGGCCGGCGGCACCGGGGAGCTGTTTTTT
NA | TRBJ1-5 | TRBD1 | TRBV7-8 | CASSLLTGSQPQHF | TGTGCCAGCAGCCTTTTGACAGGGAGTCAGCCCCAGCATTTT
NA | TRBJ2-5 | NA | TRBV19 | CASSIGGVETQYF | TGTGCCAGTAGTATAGGGGGAGTCGAGACCCAGTACTTC
NA | TRBJ1-1 | TRBD1 | TRBV24-1 | CATQGQGGSTEAFF | TGTGCCACTCAGGGACAGGGGGGGAGCACTGAAGCTTTCTTT
NA | TRBJ1-6 | NA | TRBV11-2 | CASSLSGNSPLHF | TGTGCCAGCAGCTTATCGGGTAATTCACCCCTCCACTTT
NA | TRBJ2-3 | TRBD2 | TRBV3-1/TRBV3-2 | CASSYGLAGGTDTQYF | TGTGCCAGCAGCTATGGTCTAGCGGGGGGCACAGATACGCAGTATTTT
NA | TRBJ2-7 | NA | TRBV18 | CASSPGGRHYEQYF | TGTGCCAGCTCACCGGGGGGTAGGCATTACGAGCAGTACTTC
few | TRBJ1-1 | NA | TRBV7-9 | CASSLRTQGDTEAFF | TGTGCCAGCAGCTTACGGACACAGGGTGACACTGAAGCTTTCTTT
NA | TRBJ1-1 | TRBD1 | TRBV10-1 | CASSASQGDDTEAFF | TGCGCCAGCAGTGCCTCTCAGGGGGACGACACTGAAGCTTTCTTT
once | TRBJ2-5 | TRBD2 | TRBV24-1 | CATTGLALRETQYF | TGTGCCACCACAGGACTAGCTCTCCGAGAGACCCAGTACTTC
NA | TRBJ1-1 | TRBD1 | TRBV18 | CASSLGTDTEAFF | TGTGCCAGCTCCCTCGGGACAGACACTGAAGCTTTCTTT
NA | TRBJ2-5 | TRBD1 | TRBV6-5 | CASSYLTGGNRETQYF | TGTGCCAGCAGTTACCTCACAGGGGGTAACCGAGAGACCCAGTACTTC
NA | TRBJ2-3 | TRBD1 | TRBV19 | CATRTDRASDTQYF | TGTGCCACCCGGACGGACAGGGCCTCAGATACGCAGTATTTT
once | TRBJ1-2 | NA | TRBV7-9 | CASSLAGGHGYTF | TGTGCCAGCAGCTTAGCTGGGGGCCATGGCTACACCTTC
NA | TRBJ1-3 | TRBD1 | TRBV28 | CASSPPGRGLVSGNTIYF | TGTGCCAGCAGTCCCCCCGGGAGGGGGCTGGTTTCTGGAAACACCATATATTTT
NA | TRBJ2-2 | TRBD2 | TRBV15 | CATSTRLAGTTGELFF | TGTGCCACCAGCACCCGACTAGCGGGGACCACCGGGGAGCTGTTTTTT
NA | TRBJ1-1 | NA | TRBV5-4 | CASSLAQTGNTEAFF | TGTGCCAGCAGCTTGGCCCAGACAGGGAACACTGAAGCTTTCTTT
NA | TRBJ2-5 | TRBD2 | TRBV27 | CASSPFAGEGETQYF | TGTGCCAGCAGTCCCTTCGCGGGAGAGGGGGAGACCCAGTACTTC
NA | TRBJ2-3 | NA | TRBV27 | CASTTESGQGTDTQYF | TGTGCCAGCACCACTGAGTCGGGTCAGGGAACAGATACGCAGTATTTT
NA | TRBJ2-1 | NA | TRBV12-3/TRBV12-4 | CASSFSGTVEQFF | TGTGCCAGCAGTTTCTCGGGAACAGTCGAGCAGTTCTTC
NA | TRBJ2-5 | TRBD2 | TRBV4-2 | CASSQDPQGGRYQETQYF | TGTGCCAGCAGCCAAGATCCCCAAGGCGGGAGGTACCAAGAGACCCAGTACTTC
once | TRBJ1-5 | NA | TRBV5-1 | CASSLGGVYSNQPQHF | TGCGCCAGCAGCTTGGGCGGAGTTTATAGCAATCAGCCCCAGCATTTT
NA | TRBJ1-5 | TRBD1 | TRBV5-6 | CASSLEGQGISGQPQHF | TGTGCCAGCAGCTTGGAGGGACAGGGGATATCGGGACAGCCCCAGCATTTT
NA | TRBJ2-3 | TRBD2 | TRBV19 | CASINRAGGSPDTQYF | TGTGCCAGTATCAACCGAGCGGGAGGGTCCCCAGATACGCAGTATTTT
NA | TRBJ1-2 | NA | TRBV18 | CASSPGVTGIDYGYTF | TGTGCCAGCTCACCGGGTGTGACGGGGATCGACTATGGCTACACCTTC
NA | TRBJ1-6 | TRBD1 | TRBV2 | CASRLDRANSPLHF | TGTGCCAGCAGGTTAGACAGGGCAAATTCACCCCTCCACTTT
NA | TRBJ1-1 | NA | TRBV6-5 | CASSPPYTEAFF | TGTGCCAGCAGCCCCCCGTACACTGAAGCTTTCTTT
NA | TRBJ2-7 | NA | TRBV5-1 | CASSLYDFGAREGKHEQYF | TGCGCCAGCAGCTTGTACGATTTTGGGGCGAGAGAAGGGAAGCACGAGCAGTACTTC
many | TRBJ1-4 | NA | TRBV5-1 | CASSSQGNNEKLFF | TGCGCCAGCAGCTCGCAGGGGAATAATGAAAAACTGTTTTTT
once | TRBJ2-3 | TRBD2 | TRBV12-5 | CASVVAGVDTQYF | TGTGCTAGTGTAGTCGCGGGGGTGGATACGCAGTATTTT
NA | TRBJ2-6 | TRBD2 | TRBV4-1 | CASSHLSGNSGANVLTF | TGCGCCAGCAGCCACCTTAGCGGGAACTCTGGGGCCAACGTCCTGACTTTC
NA | TRBJ2-7 | NA | TRBV11-2 | CASSFADEQYF | TGTGCCAGCAGCTTTGCGGACGAGCAGTACTTC
NA | TRBJ2-1 | NA | TRBV18 | CASSPPLAARSYNEQFF | TGTGCCAGCTCACCACCGCTAGCAGCCCGCTCCTACAATGAGCAGTTCTTC
once | TRBJ1-1 | NA | TRBV6-4 | CASRLDSMNTEAFF | TGTGCCAGCAGATTGGACAGCATGAACACTGAAGCTTTCTTT
NA | TRBJ1-2 | NA | TRBV4-2 | CASSQDYQRGNYGYTF | TGTGCCAGCAGCCAAGATTACCAACGGGGAAACTATGGCTACACCTTC
NA | TRBJ2-3 | TRBD1 | TRBV5-6 | CASSIETGQATDTQYF | TGTGCCAGCAGTATCGAGACAGGGCAGGCCACAGATACGCAGTATTTT
NA | TRBJ1-1 | NA | TRBV19 | CASSRNLDRTEAFF | TGTGCCAGTAGTAGAAACCTAGACCGCACTGAAGCTTTCTTT
NA | TRBJ2-7 | NA | TRBV7-9 | CASSLGGHSAYEQYF | TGTGCCAGCAGCTTAGGAGGACACTCAGCCTACGAGCAGTACTTC
NA | TRBJ2-5 | TRBD2 | TRBV9 | CASSEGLALETQYF | TGTGCCAGCAGCGAGGGACTAGCGCTGGAGACCCAGTACTTC
NA | TRBJ1-2 | TRBD1 | TRBV5-8 | CASSHGDRGLDYGYTF | TGTGCCAGCAGCCATGGGGACAGGGGGCTTGACTATGGCTACACCTTC
NA | TRBJ2-7 | TRBD2 | TRBV4-1 | CASSQAWTSGNRAYEQYF | TGCGCCAGCAGCCAAGCCTGGACTAGCGGGAACCGGGCCTACGAGCAGTACTTC
NA | TRBJ2-5 | TRBD2 | TRBV13 | CASSLGGVTSGETQYF | TGTGCCAGCAGCTTAGGCGGGGTTACTAGCGGGGAGACCCAGTACTTC
NA | TRBJ2-2 | NA | TRBV18 | CASSPGTQGTGELFF | TGTGCCAGCTCACCTGGGACACAAGGCACCGGGGAGCTGTTTTTT
NA | TRBJ1-5 | NA | TRBV20-1 | CSASQGTQPQHF | TGCAGTGCTAGTCAGGGGACGCAGCCCCAGCATTTT